These T cell receptor beta chains were read from a single sample in a study of T cell clones after liver transplantation. TCRdb's copy holds only in-frame clones and misses some; the assay was immunoSEQ multiplex PCR. This table has 50,000 to 55,000 clones, 55% to 75% appearing once. The sample in question was CD4+ T cells from blood, obtained approximately 54 months after liver transplant. Receptors were obtained from a human patient who received a liver transplant. Among the T cells, some may be from the graft donor. Both conserved end residues are part of each CDR3. Fields, in order: D gene, clone size, V gene, J gene, CDR3 protein, CDR3 DNA. A D gene is named only where the DNA matches it firmly. Only part of the rows carry a size: once, few, many, or a class if the clone is expanded.

NA	NA	TRBV11-1	TRBJ2-1	CASSTGAAGSLNEQFF	TGTGCCAGCAGTACGGGGGCAGCGGGGTCTCTCAATGAGCAGTTCTTC
NA	NA	TRBV6-6	TRBJ2-7	CASRTRRAWKYEQYF	TGTGCCAGCAGAACCCGACGGGCGTGGAAGTACGAGCAGTACTTC
NA	NA	TRBV6-1	TRBJ1-3	CASSELRGRKSNTIYF	TGTGCCAGCAGTGAACTTCGGGGGCGGAAATCCAACACCATATATTTT
TRBD1	few	TRBV6-5	TRBJ1-2	CASSYGQGEGYGYTF	TGTGCCAGCAGTTACGGACAGGGAGAAGGCTATGGCTACACCTTC
NA	NA	TRBV5-5	TRBJ1-3	CASSLAGRAPVGNTIYF	TGTGCCAGCAGCTTGGCCGGCAGGGCCCCTGTGGGAAACACCATATATTTT
NA	NA	TRBV7-3	TRBJ1-1	CASSLGASRTEAFF	TGTGCCAGCAGCTTGGGGGCTAGTAGGACTGAAGCTTTCTTT
NA	NA	TRBV10-3	TRBJ2-3	CAISEGKGTDTQYF	TGTGCCATCAGTGAGGGTAAGGGAACGGATACGCAGTATTTT
NA	NA	TRBV5-1	TRBJ1-1	CASSRQDWLDTEAFF	TGCGCCAGCAGCCGTCAGGATTGGTTGGACACTGAAGCTTTCTTT
TRBD2	few	TRBV28	TRBJ2-7	CASGIGASGGAGQYF	TGTGCCAGCGGTATTGGGGCTAGCGGGGGGGCAGGGCAGTACTTC
TRBD1	NA	TRBV9	TRBJ2-5	CASSPSTGFQETQYF	TGTGCCAGCAGCCCGTCGACAGGGTTTCAAGAGACCCAGTACTTC
NA	NA	TRBV5-8	TRBJ2-2	CASSSTTGRETGELFF	TGTGCCAGCAGCTCGACGACAGGGAGGGAAACCGGGGAGCTGTTTTTT
NA	NA	TRBV6-1	TRBJ2-7	CASRTRRAWKYEQYF	TGTGCCAGCAGAACCCGACGGGCGTGGAAGTACGAGCAGTACTTC
TRBD1	NA	TRBV2	TRBJ1-2	CASSDQDRGLNYGYTF	TGTGCCAGCAGTGACCAAGACAGGGGATTAAACTATGGCTACACCTTC
NA	NA	TRBV19	TRBJ1-2	CASSSGRNYGYTF	TGTGCCAGTAGCTCCGGGAGAAACTATGGCTACACCTTC
NA	NA	TRBV5-6	TRBJ1-2	CASSLLNPNHGYTF	TGTGCCAGCAGCTTGTTGAATCCTAACCATGGCTACACCTTC
NA	NA	TRBV30	TRBJ1-1	CAWKRGWNTEAFF	TGTGCCTGGAAGAGGGGTTGGAACACTGAAGCTTTCTTT
TRBD2	NA	TRBV5-8	TRBJ2-4	CASSFEASSGGSKNIQYF	TGTGCCAGCAGCTTCGAAGCATCTAGCGGGGGTTCCAAAAACATTCAGTACTTC
TRBD1	NA	TRBV4-1	TRBJ2-3	CASSQGTGRGSDTQYF	TGCGCCAGCAGCCAAGGGACAGGCCGGGGATCAGATACGCAGTATTTT
TRBD1	NA	TRBV19	TRBJ1-5	CASGPPGGAKQPQHF	TGTGCCAGCGGGCCCCCAGGGGGCGCGAAACAGCCCCAGCATTTT
NA	NA	TRBV5-8	TRBJ2-3	CASSLQQSTDTQYF	TGTGCCAGCAGCTTGCAGCAGAGCACAGATACGCAGTATTTT
NA	NA	TRBV6-1	TRBJ1-5	CASNNAGVSNQPQHF	TGTGCCAGCAATAATGCGGGGGTTAGCAATCAGCCCCAGCATTTT
NA	few	TRBV15	TRBJ1-2	CATSVDGGASAPFYGYTF	TGTGCCACCAGTGTAGATGGGGGGGCCAGTGCTCCTTTTTATGGCTACACCTTC
NA	NA	TRBV27	TRBJ1-5	CASRVRGEGQPQHF	TGTGCCAGCAGAGTGAGAGGGGAGGGTCAGCCCCAGCATTTT
NA	NA	TRBV6-1	TRBJ1-5	CACRDYSNQPQHF	TGTGCCTGCAGGGATTATAGCAATCAGCCCCAGCATTTT
NA	once	TRBV18	TRBJ2-7	CASSPVGAYEQYF	TGTGCCAGCTCACCAGTCGGAGCCTACGAGCAGTACTTC
TRBD2	NA	TRBV9	TRBJ2-3	CASSVVGGGAGDTQYF	TGTGCCAGCAGCGTAGTGGGCGGGGGGGCAGGAGATACGCAGTATTTT
TRBD1	NA	TRBV28	TRBJ2-5	CASSLSTGMETQYF	TGTGCCAGCAGTTTATCGACAGGGATGGAGACCCAGTACTTC
TRBD2	NA	TRBV7-2	TRBJ2-1	CASSISGTTSYNEQFF	TGTGCCAGCAGCATATCTGGGACTACATCCTACAATGAGCAGTTCTTC
NA	NA	TRBV5-4	TRBJ2-1	CASSSDNEQLF	TGTGCCAGCAGCTCAGACAATGAGCAGCTCTTC
NA	NA	TRBV23-1	TRBJ1-2	CASSQSTLEGNYGYTF	TGCGCCAGCAGTCAATCGACCCTCGAGGGAAACTATGGCTACACCTTC
TRBD1	once	TRBV28	TRBJ1-4	CASSLIQGPGKKLFF	TGTGCCAGCAGTCTAATACAGGGGCCCGGAAAAAAACTGTTTTTT
NA	NA	TRBV5-1	TRBJ2-7	CASSPDLGNYEQYF	TGCGCCAGCAGCCCGGACCTAGGGAATTACGAGCAGTACTTC
TRBD2	NA	TRBV19	TRBJ2-3	CASISGGGAVDTQYF	TGTGCCAGTATCAGTGGCGGGGGGGCCGTAGATACGCAGTATTTT
NA	NA	TRBV19	TRBJ1-2	CASSMYDRTNYGYTF	TGTGCCAGTAGTATGTATGACAGGACTAACTATGGCTACACCTTC
TRBD1	NA	TRBV11-2	TRBJ2-7	CASRGQGHHEQYF	TGTGCCAGCAGGGGACAGGGGCACCACGAGCAGTACTTC
NA	NA	TRBV30	TRBJ2-1	CAWSVIGGAGINEQFF	TGTGCCTGGAGTGTAATTGGGGGGGCTGGAATCAATGAGCAGTTCTTC
NA	NA	TRBV28	TRBJ1-2	CATHDRWSYGYTF	TGTGCCACCCACGACAGGTGGAGCTATGGCTACACCTTC
NA	once	TRBV27	TRBJ1-4	CASSATPTNEKLFF	TGTGCCAGCAGTGCGACACCCACTAATGAAAAACTGTTTTTT
NA	NA	TRBV10-2	TRBJ1-6	CASYDGNSPLHF	TGCGCCAGCTATGACGGGAATTCACCCCTCCACTTT
TRBD2	NA	TRBV19	TRBJ2-5	CASSKSRGLAGDRDF	TGTGCCAGTAGCAAAAGTAGGGGACTAGCGGGGGATCGCGACTTC
NA	NA	TRBV6-1	TRBJ1-6	CASSEVGQSSYNSPLHF	TGTGCCAGCAGTGAAGTTGGTCAAAGCTCCTATAATTCACCCCTCCACTTT